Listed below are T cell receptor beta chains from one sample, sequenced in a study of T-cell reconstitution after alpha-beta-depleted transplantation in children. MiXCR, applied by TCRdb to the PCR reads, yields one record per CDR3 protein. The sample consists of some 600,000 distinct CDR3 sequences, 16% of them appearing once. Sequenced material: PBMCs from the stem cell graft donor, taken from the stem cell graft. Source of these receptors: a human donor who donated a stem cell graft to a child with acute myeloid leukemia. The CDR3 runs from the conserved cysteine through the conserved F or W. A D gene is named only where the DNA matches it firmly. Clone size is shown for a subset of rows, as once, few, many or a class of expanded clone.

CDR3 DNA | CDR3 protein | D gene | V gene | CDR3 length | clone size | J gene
TGCAGTGCTTCCCTGACTAGCGTTAGCTACGATGATCAGTTCTTC | CSASLTSVSYDDQFF | TRBD2 | TRBV20-1 | 15 | - | TRBJ2-1
TGTGCCAGCAGCTTAGAGGGACAGGGAGGGAAGACCCAGTACTTC | CASSLEGQGGKTQYF | TRBD1 | TRBV7-2 | 15 | many | TRBJ2-5
TGCGCCAGCAGCCAAGACCGAGGGGAGCGGACCTCCTACAATGAGCAGTTCTTC | CASSQDRGERTSYNEQFF | - | TRBV4-3 | 18 | few | TRBJ2-1
TGCAGTGCCGGACGGACGGGATTTAATGAGCAGTTCTTC | CSAGRTGFNEQFF | - | TRBV20-1 | 13 | many | TRBJ2-1
TGCAGTGCTAGCGGACAGGGACGTCAGCCCCAGCATTTT | CSASGQGRQPQHF | TRBD1 | TRBV20-1 | 13 | many | TRBJ1-5
TGTGCCAGCAGCGGAGCAACGAGTTACTATGGCTACACCTTC | CASSGATSYYGYTF | - | TRBV9 | 14 | - | TRBJ1-2
TGCAGTGCTAGAGCGGGAACACAGGGAGAACCGTTTTTT | CSARAGTQGEPFF | - | TRBV20-1 | 13 | many | TRBJ1-4
TGTGCCAGCAGCTTAGATTGGGGAAGTTATGGCTACACCTTC | CASSLDWGSYGYTF | - | TRBV11-2 | 14 | few | TRBJ1-2
TGTGCCAGCGGGCGGAGGAATAGCAATCAGCCCCAGCATTTT | CASGRRNSNQPQHF | - | TRBV6-1 | 14 | once | TRBJ1-5
TGCAGTGCTAGGGAAGCCCGGGCAGAGGAGGCTAACTATGGCTACACCTTC | CSAREARAEEANYGYTF | - | TRBV20-1 | 17 | few | TRBJ1-2
TGCAGTGCTAGATGGGGTCCCGGGGAGCTGTTTTTT | CSARWGPGELFF | - | TRBV20-1 | 12 | many | TRBJ2-2
TGCAGCGCTGGGCCTCGCGGGGGGGAGCAGTACTTC | CSAGPRGGEQYF | TRBD2 | TRBV29-1 | 12 | many | TRBJ2-7
TGTGCCAGCAGTTGGGACAGACACACTGAAGCTTTCTTT | CASSWDRHTEAFF | TRBD1 | TRBV6-2/TRBV6-3 | 13 | few | TRBJ1-1
TGTGCCAGCAGTTTAACCGGCGTAAAAGCTTTCTTT | CASSLTGVKAFF | - | TRBV12-3/TRBV12-4 | 12 | many | TRBJ1-1
TGCGCCACCCGGGTGGGGGGGGTGAACACTGAAGCTTTCTTT | CATRVGGVNTEAFF | - | TRBV10-2 | 14 | few | TRBJ1-1
TGTGCCACCAGCAGAGATTTCCGGGTAACTAGCACAGATACGCAGTATTTT | CATSRDFRVTSTDTQYF | - | TRBV15 | 17 | - | TRBJ2-3
TGTGCCAGCAGCTCCGGGGATAAGACTGAAGCTTTCTTT | CASSSGDKTEAFF | - | TRBV7-9 | 13 | - | TRBJ1-1
TGTGCCAGCGGCTTGCTTAGCTCTGGAAACACCATATATTTT | CASGLLSSGNTIYF | - | TRBV13 | 14 | many | TRBJ1-3
TGTGCCAGCGGGTTAGGGGGCCCACGCCGCACAGATACGCAGTATTTT | CASGLGGPRRTDTQYF | TRBD1 | TRBV7-3 | 16 | few | TRBJ2-3
TGCAGCGTTCAAGACAGGGGTCGGAAAAACACTGAAGCTTTCTTT | CSVQDRGRKNTEAFF | TRBD1 | TRBV29-1 | 15 | many | TRBJ1-1
TGTGCCAGCAGCTCCGTACCGCTAAAGCCCCAGCATTTT | CASSSVPLKPQHF | - | TRBV7-2 | 13 | few | TRBJ1-5
TGTGCCAGCAGCCATGGCGCTACCTACGAGCAGTACTTC | CASSHGATYEQYF | - | TRBV5-6 | 13 | - | TRBJ2-7
TGCAGCGGCCAGTTGACAGGGAACACTGAAGCTTTCTTT | CSGQLTGNTEAFF | - | TRBV29-1 | 13 | many | TRBJ1-1
TGTGCCACCAGCAGCCGCCCCGGGACGGCAAACACCATATATTTT | CATSSRPGTANTIYF | - | TRBV15 | 15 | few | TRBJ1-3
TGTGCCAGCATCTACGGCACTGAAGCTTTCTTT | CASIYGTEAFF | - | TRBV25-1 | 11 | few | TRBJ1-1
TGTGCCAGCAGCTTTTCCCGGGACAGTTCCTACAATGAGCAGTTCTTC | CASSFSRDSSYNEQFF | TRBD1 | TRBV5-5 | 16 | many | TRBJ2-1
TGTGCCAGCAGCACCTCGGTTTTTATGAACACTGAAGCTTTCTTT | CASSTSVFMNTEAFF | - | TRBV9 | 15 | - | TRBJ1-1
TGCAGTGTTAGCCGGGGGCACAATGAGCAGTTCTTC | CSVSRGHNEQFF | - | TRBV20-1 | 12 | - | TRBJ2-1
TGTGCCAGCACCAGGACGATGAATGGCTACACCTTC | CASTRTMNGYTF | - | TRBV12-3/TRBV12-4 | 12 | many | TRBJ1-2
TGTGCCAGCAGTCATTCCCGGGACAGTCCCTCCAATGAGCAGTTCTTC | CASSHSRDSPSNEQFF | TRBD1 | TRBV12-3/TRBV12-4 | 16 | - | TRBJ2-1
TGCAGTGCCCCAAAGGGGGGGCGGGACGCTTTCTTT | CSAPKGGRDAFF | - | TRBV20-1 | 12 | many | TRBJ1-1
TGTGCCAGCAGGTGGGCAGGGGATTACGAGCAGTTCTTC | CASRWAGDYEQFF | - | TRBV6-1 | 13 | few | TRBJ2-1
TGTGCCAGCAGCTCCCTTGGGCCTTACACTGAAGCTTTCTTT | CASSSLGPYTEAFF | - | TRBV5-6 | 14 | many | TRBJ1-1
TGTGCCAGCAGCCCCAGTGTCTCCTACGAGCAGTACTTC | CASSPSVSYEQYF | - | TRBV5-5 | 13 | many | TRBJ2-7
TGCGCCAGCAGCCAAGAGGGCGGGACAGGGTATACCGGGGAGCTGTTTTTT | CASSQEGGTGYTGELFF | TRBD1 | TRBV4-1 | 17 | - | TRBJ2-2
TGCAGCGCCCTTAGGGAAAAACTGTTTTTT | CSALREKLFF | - | TRBV29-1 | 10 | - | TRBJ1-4
TGCGCCAGCAGCTTGGTACCCGGGGGGAACACAGATACGCAGTATTTT | CASSLVPGGNTDTQYF | TRBD2 | TRBV5-1 | 16 | - | TRBJ2-3
TGTGCCAGCAGTCCCTCGTCCCGGGGCTACACCTTC | CASSPSSRGYTF | - | TRBV12-3/TRBV12-4 | 12 | many | TRBJ1-2
TGCAGTGCTAGAAGGGAAGGACTACCTTACAATGAGCAGTTCTTC | CSARREGLPYNEQFF | - | TRBV20-1 | 15 | many | TRBJ2-1
TGTGCCACCAACGGGGGGGCGACAGATACGCAGTATTTT | CATNGGATDTQYF | TRBD2 | TRBV24-1 | 13 | few | TRBJ2-3
TGTGCCAGCAGAGCAGGGGAAGCCACTGAAGCTTTCTTT | CASRAGEATEAFF | - | TRBV5-8 | 13 | many | TRBJ1-1
TGTGCCAGCGGTTTAAGCGCAACGAACACCGGGGAGCTGTTTTTT | CASGLSATNTGELFF | - | TRBV12-3/TRBV12-4 | 15 | many | TRBJ2-2
TGTGCCAGCAGTGAAAAGGGGGACAGGGGGACTGAAGCTTTCTTT | CASSEKGDRGTEAFF | TRBD1 | TRBV6-1 | 15 | many | TRBJ1-1
TGTGCCAGCACACTTGTCAGGGGGTTTGGCGGGGAGCTGTTTTTT | CASTLVRGFGGELFF | TRBD1 | TRBV7-6 | 15 | - | TRBJ2-2
TGTGCCAGCAGTTTTGCCAGGGCAGAGACCCAGTACTTC | CASSFARAETQYF | - | TRBV12-3/TRBV12-4 | 13 | - | TRBJ2-5
TGTGCCAGCAGTCTTGGGTATCGATATGGCTACACCTTC | CASSLGYRYGYTF | - | TRBV6-1 | 13 | few | TRBJ1-2
TGTGCCAGCAGTCCGGGGCCCCAATATACGCAGTATTTT | CASSPGPQYTQYF | - | TRBV12-3/TRBV12-4 | 13 | - | TRBJ2-3
TGTGCCAGCAGTTACCGGCACCCAACCCCCTACGAGCAGTACTTC | CASSYRHPTPYEQYF | - | TRBV6-2/TRBV6-3 | 15 | - | TRBJ2-7
TGTGCCAGCAGCCCCCGGCAGGACAATAATTCACCCCTCCACTTT | CASSPRQDNNSPLHF | - | TRBV5-6 | 15 | many | TRBJ1-6
TGCAGTGCTAGAGGAGTACAGGGTCAAGAGACCCAGTACTTC | CSARGVQGQETQYF | - | TRBV20-1 | 14 | many | TRBJ2-5
TGTGCCACGGGGGATGAGCAGTTCTTC | CATGDEQFF | - | TRBV2 | 9 | - | TRBJ2-1